This T cell receptor (beta chain) was identified during a study of T cell responses to AZD1222 COVID-19 vaccine. Sequencing used immunoSEQ multiplex PCR; TCRdb keeps in-frame clones, though not all of them. This sample has about 150,000 clones; 90% occur once, and the top ten carry approximately 1.4%. Trimming cost V 4 bases and J 0 bases; bases outside gene matches: 5. Germline CDR1 and CDR2: MNHEY and SVGAGI. This CDR3 has 15 residues. The chain is built from TRBV6-5 and TRBJ2-7, with TRBD2 matching over 8 bases. This specimen was peripheral blood, taken on day 0 of AZD1222 vaccination. This TCR came from an adult in good health. CDR3 amino acids: CASSSPGLVSYEQYF. The DNA for the CDR3 is TGTGCCAGCAGTTCTCCGGGACTAGTCTCCTACGAGCAGTACTTC.